The sequence of this T cell receptor (beta chain) was determined in a study of beta chain features in type 1 diabetes. All of the isolated RNA was reverse transcribed, so expressed TCRB transcripts were sequenced. Roughly 3.6 million reads per sample on average were obtained from naive, central memory and regulatory T cell samples. Some clones are missing from TCRdb's copy, which holds only in-frame ones; the method was immunoSEQ multiplex PCR. The sample has 50,000 or so clones; roughly 41% are singletons. Overall study findings and caveats: Sequencing of cDNA might inflate the share of cells that strongly express TCR. For Type 1 diabetes patients, all four CD4+ subsets carried TCRB CDR3s that were moderately but significantly shorter.

Germline V CDR1 and CDR2: SEHNR, FQNEAQ (reference sequence). This CDR3 spans 14 amino acids. V was pared by 1 base and J by 9 bases, with 10 bases between. This clone was picked up a small number of times. Its antigen is undetermined. J is TRBJ1-6 and V is TRBV7-9; D remains unclear. Sequenced: Tregs from blood. The clonotype comes from a young man with type 1 diabetes. CDR3 region: CASSLELSGSPLHF. The CDR3 region has the DNA TGTGCCAGCAGCTTAGAACTCTCCGGTTCACCCCTCCACTTT.